This T cell receptor beta chain stems from a study of blood T cell repertoires in COVID-19. Study information: The study drew acute and convalescent COVID-19 samples from the United States, Italy and Spain. PBMCs, B-cell-depleted T cells, or T cells provided the cDNA or gDNA that made up the material.

In the original workflow: Quantification of nucleated cells was approximated via reference gene primer amplification. TCRdb's table, derived via immunoSEQ multiplex PCR, lists solely in-frame clones and lacks some. V and J calls and clone size come straight from that table; D and trimming were deduced from the DNA. The table lists around 240,000 clones, about 90% of them singletons, with around 2.8% in the top ten. Germline lookup yields CDR1 LGHDT and CDR2 YNNKEL (reference sequence). The CDR3 loop spans 17 amino acids. Deletions cut 2 bases from V and 4 bases from J, with 17 bases between. The TCR sequence derives from a woman aged 25 to 39 who had recovered from COVID-19. This sequence joins TRBV3-1 (or the pseudogene TRBV3-2) and TRBJ1-4; maybe TRBD1 (5 bases). The sample consisted of peripheral blood. DNA of the CDR3: TGTGCCAGCAGCCAAAGGGCTATGTGGGGCGGTAATGAAAAACTGTTTTTT. Translation: CASSQRAMWGGNEKLFF.